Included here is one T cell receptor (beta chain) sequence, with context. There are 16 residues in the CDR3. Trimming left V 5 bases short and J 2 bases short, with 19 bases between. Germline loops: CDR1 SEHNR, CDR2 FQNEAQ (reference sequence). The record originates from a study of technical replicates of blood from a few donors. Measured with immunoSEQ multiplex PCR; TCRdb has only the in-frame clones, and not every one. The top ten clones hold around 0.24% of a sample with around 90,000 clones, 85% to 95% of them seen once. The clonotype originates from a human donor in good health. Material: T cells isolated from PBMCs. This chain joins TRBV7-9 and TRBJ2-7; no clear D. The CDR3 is CASSPLSRIKAYEQYF. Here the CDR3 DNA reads TGTGCCAGCAGCCCCCTTTCGAGAATAAAAGCCTACGAGCAGTACTTC.